This T cell receptor beta chain originates from a study of blood T cells in healthy people across ages. Study results and caveats: CMV status of donors was unknown, possibly confounding expanded clonotype changes. In long-lived donors, naive CD4+ cell counts and diversity exceeded those of aged donors. Researchers said unsorted PBMCs prevented a conclusive naive versus antigen-experienced comparison.

A sample-barcoded 5' primer and a J-beta primer mix were used in a second PCR of roughly 6 to 11 cycles. TCRdb ran MiXCR on the 5' RACE reads and lists one entry per CDR3 protein. The sample lists about 2 million distinct CDR3 sequences; just under 50% were seen once. The V and J ends lost 2 bases and 0 bases, in that order; junction bases with no gene match: 9. The germline V gene has CDR1 SGHTA and CDR2 FQGNSA. This CDR3 is 18 amino acids long. Approximately 9.6 milliliters of peripheral blood were drawn from each donor into EDTA-treated tubes. As concerns this clonotype: The antigen is not known.

The rearrangement uses TRBV7-2 and TRBJ1-1; 10 bases line up with TRBD1. The clonotype was recovered from a middle-aged woman in good health. The source material was blood. The CDR3 sequence is CASSLTSGTGVMNTEAFF. CDR3 sequence (DNA): TGTGCCAGCAGCTTAACTTCCGGGACAGGGGTCATGAACACTGAAGCTTTCTTT.